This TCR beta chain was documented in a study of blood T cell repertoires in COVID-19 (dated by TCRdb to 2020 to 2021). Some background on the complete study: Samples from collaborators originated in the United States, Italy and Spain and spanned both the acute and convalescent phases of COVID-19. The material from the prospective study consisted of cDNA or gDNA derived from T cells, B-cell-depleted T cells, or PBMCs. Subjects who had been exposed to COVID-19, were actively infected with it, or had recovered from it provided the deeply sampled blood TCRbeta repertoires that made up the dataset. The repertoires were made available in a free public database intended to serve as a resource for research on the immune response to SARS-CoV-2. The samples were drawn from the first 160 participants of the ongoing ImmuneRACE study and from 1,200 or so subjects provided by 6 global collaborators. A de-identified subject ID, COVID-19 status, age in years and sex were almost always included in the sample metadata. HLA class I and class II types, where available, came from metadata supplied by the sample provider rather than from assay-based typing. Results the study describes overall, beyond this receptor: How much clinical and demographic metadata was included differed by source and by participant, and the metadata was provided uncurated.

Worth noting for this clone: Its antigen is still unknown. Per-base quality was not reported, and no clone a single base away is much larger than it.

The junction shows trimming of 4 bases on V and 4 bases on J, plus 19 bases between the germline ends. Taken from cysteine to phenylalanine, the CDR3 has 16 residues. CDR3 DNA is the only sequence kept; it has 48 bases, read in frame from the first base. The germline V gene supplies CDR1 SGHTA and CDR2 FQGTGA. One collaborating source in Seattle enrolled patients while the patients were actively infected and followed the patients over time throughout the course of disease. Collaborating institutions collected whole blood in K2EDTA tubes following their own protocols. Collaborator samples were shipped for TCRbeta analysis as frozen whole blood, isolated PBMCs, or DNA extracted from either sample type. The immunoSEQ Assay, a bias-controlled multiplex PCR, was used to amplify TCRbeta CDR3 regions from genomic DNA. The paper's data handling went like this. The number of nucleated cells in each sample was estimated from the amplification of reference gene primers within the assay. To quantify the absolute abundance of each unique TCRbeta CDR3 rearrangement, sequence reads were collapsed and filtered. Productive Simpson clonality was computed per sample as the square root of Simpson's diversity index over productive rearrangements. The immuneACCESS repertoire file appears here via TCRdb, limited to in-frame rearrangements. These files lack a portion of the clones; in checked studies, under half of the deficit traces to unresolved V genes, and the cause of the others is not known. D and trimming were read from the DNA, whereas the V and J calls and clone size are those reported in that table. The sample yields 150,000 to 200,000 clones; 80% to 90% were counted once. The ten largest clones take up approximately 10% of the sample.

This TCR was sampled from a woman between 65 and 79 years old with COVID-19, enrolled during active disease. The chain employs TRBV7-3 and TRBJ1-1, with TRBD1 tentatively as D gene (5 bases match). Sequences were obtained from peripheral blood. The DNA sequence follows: TGTGCCAGCAGCTCGGGGGGAGGGACCCTCGGCACTGAAGCTTTCTTT. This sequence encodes CASSSGGGTLGTEAFF. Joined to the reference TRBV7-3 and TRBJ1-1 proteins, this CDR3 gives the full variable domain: GAGVSQTPSNKVTEKGKYVELRCDPISGHTALYWYRQSLGQGPEFLIYFQGTGAADDSGLPNDRFFAVRPEGSVSTLKIQRTERGDSAVYLCASSSGGGTLGTEAFFGQGTRLTVV.